This T cell receptor (beta chain) came from a study of cytomegalovirus exposure and HLA in healthy donors. The CDR3 length is 14 residues. With V trimmed by 4 bases and J by 5 bases, 2 bases remained unmatched. Germline CDR1 reads SGDLS; CDR2 reads YYNGEE. Points on this clone: Its target is not known.

PCR used 60 Vbeta primers and 13 Jbeta primers. TCRdb keeps only in-frame clones here, not all; method: immunoSEQ multiplex PCR. The sample includes about 150,000 clones, roughly 80% of them seen just once. Study results and limitations: In a later analysis, several top co-occurrence clusters appeared linked to parvovirus B19, influenza, CMV and Epstein-Barr virus. Trimming of TCR beta V- and J-genes showed a link, identified in a later analysis, to a missense DCLRE1C variant. Listed as cytomegalovirus-associated were 150 to 200 TCR beta chains. For most TCR beta V segments, an earlier analysis put the productive rate at about 90% or about 30% of the time.

The V call is TRBV9, the J call TRBJ2-3; 12 nucleotides line up with TRBD2. The sequence was collected from a male donor in good health and CMV-seronegative. Specimen: PBMCs. CDR3 protein: CASSSGLAGDTQYF. The CDR3 DNA sequence: TGTGCCAGCAGCTCGGGACTAGCGGGAGATACGCAGTATTTT. Combining the CDR3 with reference TRBV9 and TRBJ2-3 gives the whole variable domain DSGVTQTPKHLITATGQRVTLRCSPRSGDLSVYWYQQSLDQGLQFLIQYYNGEERAKGNILERFSAQQFPDLHSELNLSSLELGDSALYFCASSSGLAGDTQYFGPGTRLTVL.